Shown below are 23 T cell receptor beta chains from a single sample sequenced in a study of cytomegalovirus exposure and HLA in healthy donors. This PCR relied on a set of 60 Vbeta primers and 13 Jbeta primers. This table comes from immunoSEQ multiplex PCR, and its TCRdb copy is limited to in-frame clones, with some not included. The data show 80,000 to 100,000 clones, around 77% seen once. The specimen was PBMCs. These receptors were collected from a man aged 40-55 years in good health and CMV-seronegative.

Notes on this clone: A junction end diverges from the germline sequence, so it may reflect a read error. The V call is TRBV28, the J call TRBJ1-2; 9 bases are shared with TRBD1. Germline-derived CDR1 and CDR2 are MDHEN and SYDVKM. The CDR3 spans 15 residues. The CDR3 reads CASSIWTGAAYGYTF. CDR3 DNA sequence: TGTGCCAGCAGTATATGGACAGGGGCGGCCTATGGCTACACCTTC.

The chain employs TRBV19 and TRBJ2-1; 7 bases map to TRBD2. CDR1 and CDR2 (germline): LNHDA, SQIVND (reference sequence). Losses at the gene ends were 4 bases for V and 8 bases for J; bases not matched to a gene: 11. This CDR3 has 15 amino acids. The CDR3 coding sequence is TGTGCCAGTAGTAGAACCGGGACTACTCAATATGAGCAGTTCTTC. Amino acids: CASSRTGTTQYEQFF.

CDR3 residues: CASGTGAPQHF. In nucleotides, the CDR3 is TGTGCCAGCGGAACAGGGGCGCCCCAGCATTTT. The genes are TRBV6-1 and TRBJ1-5; 7 positions match TRBD1. This CDR3 contains 11 residues. The V and J ends lost 8 bases and 9 bases, in that order; junction bases with no gene match: 4. Germline V gene sequence: CDR1 MNHNS, CDR2 SASEGT.

This chain links TRBV6-1 with TRBJ1-6; 7 positions agree with TRBD1. V was pared by 6 bases and J by 11 bases, with 1 base of the junction left unmatched. This CDR3 has 11 residues. Germline CDR1 MNHNS, CDR2 SASEGT. The CDR3: CASRTGTPLHF. As DNA, the CDR3 is TGTGCCAGCAGGACAGGGACACCCCTCCACTTT.

The J gene is TRBJ2-3, the V gene TRBV18; 8 bases fit TRBD1. Germline V gene data show CDR1 as KGHSH and CDR2 as LQKENI. Germline trimming cut 0 bases from V and 1 base from J; bases unmatched to any gene: 3. The CDR3 runs 16 residues. DNA of the CDR3: TGTGCCAGCTCACCACCAGACAGGGGCGGCACAGATACGCAGTATTTT. Amino acid sequence: CASSPPDRGGTDTQYF.

This chain connects TRBV28 to TRBJ1-1; 8 bases match TRBD1. From germline, CDR1 is MDHEN and CDR2 SYDVKM. This CDR3 region has 12 residues. V was clipped by 3 bases and J by 8 bases; unmatched bases: 2. This CDR3 is CASSFWDREAFF. CDR3 coding DNA: TGTGCCAGCAGTTTTTGGGACAGGGAAGCTTTCTTT.

This clone was counted between two and nine times. V gene TRBV6-5 combines with J gene TRBJ2-2, with 10 bases fitting TRBD1. Germline assignment: CDR1 MNHEY and CDR2 SVGAGI. The CDR3 has 14 residues. Trimming at V came to 5 bases and at J to 3 bases, leaving 0 bases not matched to a gene. CDR3 sequence reads: CASSGQGDTGELFF. Written as DNA, the CDR3 is TGTGCCAGCAGTGGACAGGGGGACACCGGGGAGCTGTTTTTT.

The chain uses TRBV18 and TRBJ2-2, with 8 bases identical to TRBD1. V was clipped by 5 bases and J by 0 bases; unmatched bases: 5. CDR3 length: 16 amino acids. Per germline, CDR1 KGHSH and CDR2 LQKENI. CDR3 sequence reads: CASSTQGVPNTGELFF. The CDR3 DNA sequence: TGTGCCAGCTCAACACAGGGGGTCCCGAACACCGGGGAGCTGTTTTTT.

J is TRBJ2-2 and V is TRBV27; 8 nucleotides align to TRBD1. After removal of 4 bases from V and 5 bases from J, the junction contained 9 bases not matched to a gene. The germline V gene encodes CDR1 MNHEY and CDR2 SMNVEV (reference sequence). The CDR3 is made up of 16 amino acids. CDR3 sequence: CASSSETGERTGELFF. The CDR3 coding sequence is TGTGCCAGCAGTTCCGAGACAGGGGAAAGGACCGGGGAGCTGTTTTTT.

This clone was detected only a few times. This chain uses TRBV28 with TRBJ2-2; tentative D call: TRBD2 (6 bases). This CDR3 is 15 amino acids long. Deletions cut 3 bases from V and 2 bases from J, with 10 bases between. The germline gives CDR1 MDHEN, CDR2 SYDVKM. The CDR3 here is CASSFRGSNTGELFF. The DNA of the CDR3 is TGTGCCAGCAGTTTTCGGGGGAGCAACACCGGGGAGCTGTTTTTT.

About this clone itself: The germline gene is not matched at one end of the junction; a read error may be the cause. The CDR3 loop reads CASSPFMTGMAGELFF. The CDR3, as DNA: TGTGCTAGCAGCCCGTTTATGACAGGGATGGCCGGGGAGCTGTTTTTT. This chain links TRBV7-7 with TRBJ2-2, with 7 nucleotides matching TRBD1. CDR3 length equals 16 residues. Germline V gene data show CDR1 as SSHAT and CDR2 as FNYEAQ (reference sequence).

The chain couples TRBV9 to TRBJ2-1, with 8 bases that match TRBD1. The CDR3 consists of 18 residues. Trimming at V came to 3 bases and at J to 2 bases, leaving 13 bases not matched to a gene. Looked up from germline, CDR1 is SGDLS and CDR2 is YYNGEE. The CDR3 DNA follows: TGTGCCAGCAGCGCCTATCTCCGGGACAGGCCCCCCTACAATGAGCAGTTCTTC. Translated, it gives CASSAYLRDRPPYNEQFF.

The V and J genes are TRBV9 and TRBJ2-2; TRBD2 matches at 8 bases. In germline, CDR1 is SGDLS, CDR2 YYNGEE. J was trimmed by 4 bases and V by 0 bases; bases with no gene match: 2. The CDR3 runs 15 residues. CDR3 region: CASSVVGRGTGELFF. The CDR3 DNA is TGTGCCAGCAGCGTAGTCGGGAGGGGCACCGGGGAGCTGTTTTTT.

Note on this clone: The CDR3 end shows no conserved phenylalanine or tryptophan, and so a read error is likely. The V call is TRBV29-1, the J call TRBJ2-7; D possibly uses TRBD1 or TRBD2 (5 bases each). This CDR3 spans 13 amino acids. In germline, CDR1 is SQVTM, CDR2 ANQGSEA. The ends were cut back, 0 bases at V and 7 bases at J, with 13 bases in the middle. CDR3 sequence reads: CSVEDWDEREQYL. In DNA form, the CDR3 reads TGCAGCGTTGAAGATTGGGACGAACGGGAGCAGTACCTC.

This chain connects TRBV15 to TRBJ1-6; weak D call: TRBD1 (6 bases). The CDR3 length is 15 residues. V was trimmed by 0 bases and J by 7 bases, leaving 10 bases between them. In germline, CDR1 is LNHNV, CDR2 YYDKDF (reference sequence). CDR3 loop: CATSRDGQGNSPLHF. Here the CDR3 DNA reads TGTGCCACCAGCAGAGATGGGCAGGGGAATTCACCCCTCCACTTT.

This clone occurred a few times. The CDR3 reads CASSPMTPPYEQYF. The CDR3 DNA reads as TGTGCCAGCAGCCCAATGACACCTCCCTACGAGCAGTACTTC. The genes are TRBV28 and TRBJ2-7; D is ambiguous. Germline V gene data show CDR1 as MDHEN and CDR2 as SYDVKM. CDR3 length: 14 residues. Trimming took 6 bases from V and 2 from J, leaving 14 bases between them.

In its sample, this clone was seen a few times. The genes are TRBV6-5 and TRBJ2-1; a weak D match, TRBD2 (5 bases). The CDR3 contains 15 residues. Germline lookup yields CDR1 MNHEY and CDR2 SVGAGI. Between the trimmed V and J ends, which lost 2 bases and 8 bases, there was a span of 16 bases. CDR3 sequence reads: CASSYGYTHGDEQFF. The CDR3 region has the DNA TGTGCCAGCAGTTACGGTTACACCCACGGGGATGAGCAGTTCTTC.

The V gene is TRBV9, the J gene TRBJ1-1; 9 nucleotides agree with TRBD1. The junction had 20 bases not matched to a gene; V was cut back by 4 bases and J by 4 bases. The CDR3 spans 19 residues. Germline CDR1 is SGDLS and CDR2 is YYNGEE. The CDR3 loop is CASSPFPRQGVPGSTEAFF. The DNA for the CDR3 is TGTGCCAGCAGCCCCTTTCCGCGACAGGGGGTCCCTGGGAGCACTGAAGCTTTCTTT.

The chain recombines TRBV6-5 with TRBJ2-5; D perhaps matches TRBD1 (6 bases). Germline V gene sequence: CDR1 MNHEY, CDR2 SVGAGI. The V end was cut by 6 bases, the J end by 4 bases, with 12 bases between. CDR3 length: 13 amino acids. CDR3 coding DNA: TGTGCCAGCAGCTTCAGACAGGCAGAGACCCAGTACTTC. This translates into CASSFRQAETQYF.

The chain couples TRBV2 to TRBJ2-3; D gene unclear. This CDR3 is built from 11 residues. With 4 bases removed from V and 3 bases from J, the gap between germline ends came to 2 bases. Germline V gene data show CDR1 as SNHLY and CDR2 as FYNNEI. This chain's CDR3 is CASSVTDTQYF. The DNA for the CDR3 is TGTGCCAGCAGTGTAACAGATACGCAGTATTTT.

The chain uses TRBV28 and TRBJ1-4, with TRBD1 identical over 9 bases. The CDR3 covers 15 residues. Germline lookup yields CDR1 MDHEN and CDR2 SYDVKM. After removal of 5 bases from V and 7 bases from J, the junction contained 8 bases not matched to a gene. As DNA, the CDR3 is TGTGCCAGCAGTCCCGACAGGGGGGACGGTGAAAAACTGTTTTTT. This encodes CASSPDRGDGEKLFF.

The chain couples TRBV6-5 to TRBJ1-1; a weak D match, TRBD1 (6 bases). Per germline, CDR1 MNHEY and CDR2 SVGAGI. V was shortened by 0 bases and J by 3 bases, with 8 bases between the two germline ends. This CDR3 is built from 14 residues. CDR3 region: CASSYSGGDTEAFF. CDR3 coding DNA: TGTGCCAGCAGTTACTCAGGGGGTGACACTGAAGCTTTCTTT.

The rearrangement joins TRBV27 to TRBJ1-5; D remains ambiguous. This CDR3 comprises 14 residues. The V and J ends lost 2 bases and 4 bases respectively, with 9 bases between them. Germline CDR1 MNHEY, CDR2 SMNVEV (reference sequence). CDR3 in amino acids: CASSLRGSNQPQHF. The CDR3 DNA follows: TGTGCCAGCAGTTTACGGGGAAGTAATCAGCCCCAGCATTTT.